Sequencing of this T cell receptor (beta chain) was carried out in a study of T-cell memory formation after mild COVID-19. Germline values: CDR1 LGHNA, CDR2 YSLEER. The V gene end was trimmed by 0 bases and the J gene end by 7 bases; junction bases not matched to a gene: 8. This CDR3 region has 16 residues. This clonotype turned up a few times. Via MiXCR, TCRdb re-called the 5' RACE reads, giving one row per CDR3 protein. The sample holds tens of thousands of distinct CDR3 sequences, roughly an eighth seen once. The sample comprised PBMCs or a T cell subset sorted from them (not recorded which). The chain has TRBV4-3 and TRBJ2-1; the match to TRBD1 covers 8 bases. The TCR sequence derives from an adult woman who had mild COVID-19 (a few samples of this study predate the infection). Cell type and time point are not known. CDR3 sequence reads: CASSQDLGTGGNEQFF. Here the CDR3 DNA reads TGCGCCAGCAGCCAAGATCTAGGAACAGGGGGAAATGAGCAGTTCTTC.